The present T cell receptor beta chain was sequenced within a study of blood T cell repertoires in COVID-19. Trimming stripped 2 bases from V and 9 bases from J, with 8 bases between. The germline V gene encodes CDR1 MNHEY and CDR2 SVGEGT. The CDR3 is 12 residues long. The data were produced by immunoSEQ multiplex PCR, yet TCRdb's version contains in-frame clones alone and is incomplete. The repertoire consists of about 83,000 clones, with more than 60% occurring once and the leading ten covering around 21%. This receptor was obtained from a woman older than 75 with active or convalescent COVID-19. The J gene is TRBJ2-1, the V gene TRBV6-2 or TRBV6-3; no clear D. Sequencing was carried out using peripheral blood. The CDR3 reads CASSYGDPEQFF. CDR3 nucleotide sequence: TGTGCCAGCAGTTACGGAGATCCTGAGCAGTTCTTC.